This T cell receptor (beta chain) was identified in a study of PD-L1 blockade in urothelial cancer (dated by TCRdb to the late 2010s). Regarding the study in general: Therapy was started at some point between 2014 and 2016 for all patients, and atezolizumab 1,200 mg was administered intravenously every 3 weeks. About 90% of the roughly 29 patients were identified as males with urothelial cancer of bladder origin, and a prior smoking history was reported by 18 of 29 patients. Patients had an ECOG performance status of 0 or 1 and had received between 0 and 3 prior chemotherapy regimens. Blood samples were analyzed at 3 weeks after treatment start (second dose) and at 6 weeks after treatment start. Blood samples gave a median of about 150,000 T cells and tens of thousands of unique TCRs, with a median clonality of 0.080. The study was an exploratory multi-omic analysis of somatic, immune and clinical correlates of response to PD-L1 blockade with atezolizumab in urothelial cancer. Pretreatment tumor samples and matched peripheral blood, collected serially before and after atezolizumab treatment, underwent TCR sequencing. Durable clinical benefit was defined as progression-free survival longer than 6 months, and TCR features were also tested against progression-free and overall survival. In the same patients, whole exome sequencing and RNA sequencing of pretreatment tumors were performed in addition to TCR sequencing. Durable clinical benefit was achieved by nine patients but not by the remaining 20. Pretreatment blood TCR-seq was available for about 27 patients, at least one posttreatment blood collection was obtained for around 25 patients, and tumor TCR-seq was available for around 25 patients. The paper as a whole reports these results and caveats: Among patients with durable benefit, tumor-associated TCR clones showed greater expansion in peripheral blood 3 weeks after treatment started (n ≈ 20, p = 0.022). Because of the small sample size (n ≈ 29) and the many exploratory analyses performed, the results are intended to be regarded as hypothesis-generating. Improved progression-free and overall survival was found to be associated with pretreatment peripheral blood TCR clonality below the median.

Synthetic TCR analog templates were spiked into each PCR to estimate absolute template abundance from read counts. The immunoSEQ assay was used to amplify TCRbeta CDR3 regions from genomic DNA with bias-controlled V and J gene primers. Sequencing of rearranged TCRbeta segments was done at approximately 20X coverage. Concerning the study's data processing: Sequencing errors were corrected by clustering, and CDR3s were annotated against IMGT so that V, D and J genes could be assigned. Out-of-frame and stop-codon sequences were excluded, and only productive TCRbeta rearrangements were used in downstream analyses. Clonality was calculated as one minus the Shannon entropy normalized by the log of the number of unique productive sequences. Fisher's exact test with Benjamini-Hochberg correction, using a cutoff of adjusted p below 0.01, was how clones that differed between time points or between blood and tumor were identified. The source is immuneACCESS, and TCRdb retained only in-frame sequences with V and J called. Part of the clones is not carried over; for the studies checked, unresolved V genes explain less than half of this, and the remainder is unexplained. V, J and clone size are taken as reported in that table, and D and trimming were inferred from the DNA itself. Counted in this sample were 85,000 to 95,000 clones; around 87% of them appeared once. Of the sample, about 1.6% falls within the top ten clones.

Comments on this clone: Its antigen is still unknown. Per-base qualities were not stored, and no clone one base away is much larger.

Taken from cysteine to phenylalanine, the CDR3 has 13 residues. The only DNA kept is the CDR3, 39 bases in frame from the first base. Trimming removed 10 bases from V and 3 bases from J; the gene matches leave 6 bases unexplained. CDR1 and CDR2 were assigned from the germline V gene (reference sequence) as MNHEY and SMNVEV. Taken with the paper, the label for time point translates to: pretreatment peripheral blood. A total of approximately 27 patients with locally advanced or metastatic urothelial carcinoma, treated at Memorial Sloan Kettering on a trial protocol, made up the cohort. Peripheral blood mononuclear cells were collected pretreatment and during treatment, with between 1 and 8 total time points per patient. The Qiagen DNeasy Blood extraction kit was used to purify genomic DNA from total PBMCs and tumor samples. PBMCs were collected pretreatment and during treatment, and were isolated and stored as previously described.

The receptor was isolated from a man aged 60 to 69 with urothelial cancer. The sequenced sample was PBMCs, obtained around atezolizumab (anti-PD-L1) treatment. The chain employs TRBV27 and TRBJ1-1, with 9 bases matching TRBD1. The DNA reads TGTGCCACGGGGTGGACAGGGGACACTGAAGCTTTCTTT. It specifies CATGWTGDTEAFF.